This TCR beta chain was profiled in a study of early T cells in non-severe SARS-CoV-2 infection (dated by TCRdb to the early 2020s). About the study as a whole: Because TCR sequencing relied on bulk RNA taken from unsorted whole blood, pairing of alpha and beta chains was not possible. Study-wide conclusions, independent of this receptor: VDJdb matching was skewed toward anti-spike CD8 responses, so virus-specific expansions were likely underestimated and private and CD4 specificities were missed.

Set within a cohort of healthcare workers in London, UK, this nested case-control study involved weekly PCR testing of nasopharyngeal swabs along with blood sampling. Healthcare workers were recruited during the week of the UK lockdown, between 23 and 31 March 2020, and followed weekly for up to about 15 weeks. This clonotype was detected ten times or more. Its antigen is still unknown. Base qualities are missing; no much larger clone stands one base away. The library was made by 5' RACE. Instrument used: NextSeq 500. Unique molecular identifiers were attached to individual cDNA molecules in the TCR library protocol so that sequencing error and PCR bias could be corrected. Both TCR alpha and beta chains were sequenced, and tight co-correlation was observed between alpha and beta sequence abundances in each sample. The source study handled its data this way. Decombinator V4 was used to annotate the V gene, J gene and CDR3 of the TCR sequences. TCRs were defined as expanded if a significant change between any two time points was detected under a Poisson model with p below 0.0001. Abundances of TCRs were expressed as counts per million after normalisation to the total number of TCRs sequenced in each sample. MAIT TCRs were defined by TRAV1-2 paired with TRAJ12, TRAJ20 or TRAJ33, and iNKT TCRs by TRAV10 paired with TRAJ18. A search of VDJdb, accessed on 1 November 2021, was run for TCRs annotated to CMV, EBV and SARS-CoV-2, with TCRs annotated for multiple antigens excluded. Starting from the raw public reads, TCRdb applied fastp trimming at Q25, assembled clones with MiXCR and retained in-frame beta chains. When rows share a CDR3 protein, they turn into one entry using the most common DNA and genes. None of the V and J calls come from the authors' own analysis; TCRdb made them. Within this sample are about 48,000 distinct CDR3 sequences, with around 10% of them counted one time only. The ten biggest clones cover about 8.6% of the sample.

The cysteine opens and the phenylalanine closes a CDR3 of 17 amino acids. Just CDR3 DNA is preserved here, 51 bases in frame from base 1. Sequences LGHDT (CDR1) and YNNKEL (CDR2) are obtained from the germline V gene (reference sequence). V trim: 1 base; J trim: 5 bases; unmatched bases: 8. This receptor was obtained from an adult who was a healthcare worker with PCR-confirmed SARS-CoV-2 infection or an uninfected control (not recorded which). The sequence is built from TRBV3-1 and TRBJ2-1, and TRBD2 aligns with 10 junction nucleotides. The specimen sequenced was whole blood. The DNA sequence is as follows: TGTGCCAGCAGCCAAGCGGGAAGCGGGAGGGCCGACAATGAGCAGTTCTTC. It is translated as CASSQAGSGRADNEQFF.